The TCR beta chain described here comes from a study of cytomegalovirus exposure and HLA in healthy donors. Study in general: Falling in the Caucasian-associated ancestry cluster were 80% to 90% of around 370 genotyped donors. Study results and limitations: Of the V segments, some could not be distinguished, including TRBV6-2 and TRBV6-3, and were excluded.

CDR1 is MDHEN and CDR2 is SYDVKM in the germline V gene. This CDR3 has 14 amino acids. V trimming: 1 base; J trimming: 8 bases; junction bases outside the gene matches: 6. The PCR used 60 Vbeta and 13 Jbeta primers. The method was immunoSEQ multiplex PCR; TCRdb's version includes in-frame clones alone and lacks a portion of them. The sample carries some 100,000 clones, more than 80% recorded once. To note about this clone: The antigen remains undetermined.

The chain couples TRBV28 to TRBJ1-2; 8 bases align to TRBD1. The TCR originated in a man aged 25-45 years in good health and CMV-seronegative. The sequenced sample was PBMCs. CDR3 bases: TGTGCCAGCAGTTTATATGCAGGGGGCGACGGCTACACCTTC. This sequence encodes CASSLYAGGDGYTF.